These 26 T cell receptor beta chains came from one sample sequenced in a study of blood T cell repertoires in COVID-19. The table came from immunoSEQ multiplex PCR; TCRdb's copy has only in-frame clones and leaves some out. The sample lists 100,000 or so clones; 65% to 90% were seen once. The sample comprised peripheral blood. These receptor sequences come from a man between 60 and 75 years old with acute or convalescent COVID-19.

The chain combines TRBV5-1 with TRBJ2-5, with TRBD2 identical over 10 bases. V lost 1 base to trimming and J lost 2 bases; unmatched junction nucleotides: 2. The CDR3 spans 15 residues. Germline values: CDR1 SGHRS, CDR2 YFSETQ. In nucleotides, the CDR3 is TGCGCCAGCAGCTTGTTAGCGGGGGGTCAAGAGACCCAGTACTTC. It translates to CASSLLAGGQETQYF.

The rearrangement links TRBV19 to TRBJ2-7, with 13 bases aligning to TRBD2. Germline trimming cut 5 bases from V and 2 bases from J; bases unmatched to any gene: 9. CDR1 and CDR2 from the germline V gene are LNHDA and SQIVND (reference sequence). The CDR3 is made up of 17 amino acids. This CDR3 reads CASSRTSGSFLAYEQYF. CDR3 bases: TGTGCCAGTAGTCGGACTAGCGGGAGTTTTTTAGCCTACGAGCAGTACTTC.

The V and J genes are TRBV7-9 and TRBJ1-1; TRBD1 agrees at 9 bases. Germline V gene lookup returns CDR1 SEHNR and CDR2 FQNEAQ (reference sequence). This CDR3 spans 16 amino acids. V lost 5 bases, J lost 4 bases, and 11 bases stayed unmatched. CDR3 DNA sequence: TGTGCCAGCAGCAGAGAAACCGGGACAGGGAGCACTGAAGCTTTCTTT. This encodes CASSRETGTGSTEAFF.

The V and J genes are TRBV11-2 and TRBJ2-2, with D unresolved. From germline, CDR1 is SGHAT and CDR2 FQNNGV. The CDR3 has 14 amino acids. The V gene lost 5 bases and the J gene lost 1 base, with 8 bases spanning the gap. The CDR3 DNA reads as TGTGCCAGCAGCCCACTATGGAACACCGGGGAGCTGTTTTTT. Protein: CASSPLWNTGELFF.

The chain carries TRBV7-9 and TRBJ1-1; tentative D call: TRBD1 (6 bases). The germline V and J ends were trimmed by 5 bases and 8 bases, with 18 bases remaining between them. This CDR3 comprises 14 residues. Germline CDR1 SEHNR, CDR2 FQNEAQ (reference sequence). CDR3: CASSPDPGVYEAFF. The CDR3, as DNA: TGTGCCAGCAGCCCGGACCCAGGGGTTTACGAAGCTTTCTTT.

J is TRBJ1-5 and V is TRBV3-1 (or the pseudogene TRBV3-2); D is ambiguous. The CDR3 length is 14 residues. Germline loops: CDR1 LGHDT, CDR2 YNNKEL (reference sequence). Trimming removed 0 bases from V and 1 base from J, with 4 bases in between. CDR3: CASSQDYSNQPQHF. DNA for the CDR3: TGTGCCAGCAGCCAAGACTACAGCAATCAGCCCCAGCATTTT.

Here the CDR3 reads CASRPDGGMNTEAFF. CDR3 in DNA: TGTGCCAGCAGGCCCGACGGGGGGATGAACACTGAAGCTTTCTTT. This chain joins TRBV28 and TRBJ1-1, with D possibly matching TRBD1 (5 bases). The CDR3 has 15 amino acids. The V gene's germline CDR1 is MDHEN and CDR2 SYDVKM. V dropped 6 bases and J dropped 0 bases, with 14 bases sitting between them. Complete variable domain (other parts from reference TRBV28 and TRBJ1-1): DVKVTQSSRYLVKRTGEKVFLECVQDMDHENMFWYRQDPGLGLRLIYFSYDVKMKEKGDIPEGYSVSREKKERFSLILESASTNQTSMYLCASRPDGGMNTEAFFGQGTRLTVV.

CDR3 sequence (DNA): TGTGCCAGGAAGACCCTCAGGGGGCGCGGCTATGGCTACACCTTC. It specifies CARKTLRGRGYGYTF. The chain has TRBV21-1 and TRBJ1-2; the D call of TRBD1 is as the table states it, not checked on the DNA. TRBV21-1 is noted as a pseudogene. This CDR3 comprises 15 residues.

This chain links TRBV29-1 with TRBJ2-1; TRBD2 might be the D (6 bases). Germline CDR1 SQVTM, CDR2 ANQGSEA. CDR3 length: 14 amino acids. V lost 7 bases to trimming and J lost 0 bases, with 13 bases between them. The CDR3 coding sequence is TGCAGCGCTATTAGCGGAAGCTCCTACAATGAGCAGTTCTTC. It specifies CSAISGSSYNEQFF.

The genes are TRBV10-3 and TRBJ1-1, with a weak D call TRBD1 (5 bases). The CDR3 consists of 15 residues. Germline V lookup: CDR1 ENHRY, CDR2 SYGVKD. The ends were cut back, 6 bases at V and 5 bases at J, with 19 bases in the middle. The DNA for the CDR3 is TGTGCCATCAGCTCCGCGGGACGTTCGGCAACTGAAGCTTTCTTT. It yields the protein CAISSAGRSATEAFF.

J is TRBJ2-5 and V is TRBV10-1; 7 bases match TRBD2. The length of the CDR3 is 13 residues. Germline V gives CDR1 WNHNN, CDR2 SYGVQD (reference sequence). CDR3 DNA: TGCGCAAGTCAGCGGGGAGTCCAAGAGACCCAGTACTTC. As protein: CASQRGVQETQYF.

The CDR3 nucleotides are TGTGCCAGCAGCCCATCGGACAGGGGGCTAAACACTGAAGCTTTCTTT. Amino acid sequence: CASSPSDRGLNTEAFF. V is TRBV7-6 and J is TRBJ1-1; 11 bases align to TRBD1. This CDR3 spans 16 amino acids. V lost 5 bases and J lost 2; bases outside the gene matches: 7. Germline V gives CDR1 SGHVS, CDR2 FNYEAQ.

The chain is built from TRBV19 and TRBJ1-6, with 8 nucleotides matching TRBD1. The CDR3 length is 15 residues. Germline trimming cut 7 bases from V and 8 bases from J; bases unmatched to any gene: 10. In germline, CDR1 is LNHDA, CDR2 SQIVND (reference sequence). The CDR3 here is CASNSPGGADSPLHF. The DNA of the CDR3 is TGTGCCAGTAACAGCCCAGGGGGCGCGGATTCACCCCTCCACTTT.

V usage is TRBV12-3 or TRBV12-4 and J usage is TRBJ2-7; 8 nucleotides match TRBD2. The CDR3 spans 12 residues. Germline trimming cut 3 bases from V and 8 bases from J; bases unmatched to any gene: 3. DNA of the CDR3: TGTGCCAGCAGTTTCCGTAGCGGGAAGCAGTACTTC. It specifies CASSFRSGKQYF.

The V and J genes are TRBV15 and TRBJ2-1; the D is unclear. Germline V gene data show CDR1 as LNHNV and CDR2 as YYDKDF (reference sequence). V dropped 0 bases and J dropped 3 bases, with 6 bases sitting between them. The CDR3 totals 14 residues. CDR3 DNA sequence: TGTGCCACCAGCAGAGATCAGATCTACAATGAGCAGTTCTTC. Amino acid sequence: CATSRDQIYNEQFF.

V and J are TRBV19 and TRBJ1-2, with 7 bases fitting TRBD1. With V trimmed by 3 bases and J by 8 bases, 9 bases remained unmatched. The length of the CDR3 is 14 residues. The germline V gene encodes CDR1 LNHDA and CDR2 SQIVND (reference sequence). DNA of the CDR3: TGTGCCAGTAGTATCAAGGGGGACAGTGGCGGCTACACCTTC. It codes for CASSIKGDSGGYTF. Full variable domain (remainder filled in from reference TRBV19 and TRBJ1-2): DGGITQSPKYLFRKEGQNVTLSCEQNLNHDAMYWYRQDPGQGLRLIYYSQIVNDFQKGDIAEGYSVSREKKESFPLTVTSAQKNPTAFYLCASSIKGDSGGYTFGSGTRLTVV.

The rearrangement joins TRBV6-4 to TRBJ1-5, with 7 nucleotides matching TRBD1. CDR3 length equals 14 residues. Per the germline V gene, CDR1 is MRHNA and CDR2 is SNTAGT. J was trimmed by 6 bases and V by 3 bases; bases with no gene match: 5. Written as DNA, the CDR3 is TGTGCCAGCAGTGAACAGGGGTCGGGTCAGCCCCAGCATTTT. It is translated as CASSEQGSGQPQHF.

The rearrangement uses TRBV7-9 and TRBJ1-1; weak D call: TRBD1 (5 bases). CDR3 size: 15 residues. Germline CDR1 and CDR2: SEHNR and FQNEAQ (reference sequence). V lost 5 bases, J lost 5 bases, and 18 bases lay in between. The CDR3 nucleotides are TGTGCCAGCAGCCAAGTGGGGCGGGAGGGGACTGAAGCTTTCTTT. Its protein is CASSQVGREGTEAFF.

The count of this clone is one. This chain connects TRBV10-3 to TRBJ1-4; a weak D match, TRBD1 (5 bases). This CDR3 has 15 residues. Germline V lookup: CDR1 ENHRY, CDR2 SYGVKD. The ends were cut back, 3 bases at V and 3 bases at J, with 11 bases in the middle. Here the CDR3 reads CAISEQVGSNEKLFF. CDR3 nucleotides: TGTGCCATCAGTGAACAGGTTGGGTCTAATGAAAAACTGTTTTTT.

The V gene is TRBV7-3, the J gene TRBJ1-2; perhaps TRBD1 as D (6 bases). Germline V gives CDR1 SGHTA, CDR2 FQGTGA. The V end was cut by 0 bases, the J end by 2 bases, with 10 bases between. This CDR3 is 15 amino acids long. The CDR3 DNA reads TGTGCCAGCAGCTTAACCCCAGGGGTAAACTATGGCTACACCTTC. Its protein product is CASSLTPGVNYGYTF.

This chain uses TRBV19 with TRBJ2-2; possible D gene TRBD2, 6 bases. The germline gives CDR1 LNHDA, CDR2 SQIVND (reference sequence). This CDR3 spans 15 amino acids. V was clipped by 3 bases and J by 4 bases, with 12 bases between them. In nucleotides, the CDR3 is TGTGCCAGTAGTATGGGACTCCCGAGCACCGGGGAGCTGTTTTTT. Translated, it gives CASSMGLPSTGELFF. The complete variable domain, with remaining parts taken from reference TRBV19 and TRBJ2-2, reads DGGITQSPKYLFRKEGQNVTLSCEQNLNHDAMYWYRQDPGQGLRLIYYSQIVNDFQKGDIAEGYSVSREKKESFPLTVTSAQKNPTAFYLCASSMGLPSTGELFFGEGSRLTVL.

The chain recombines TRBV30 with TRBJ1-5; maybe TRBD1 (6 bases). Germline values: CDR1 GTSNPN, CDR2 SVGIG (reference sequence). CDR3 size: 13 residues. The V and J ends lost 3 bases and 2 bases respectively, with 8 bases between them. The DNA of the CDR3 is TGTGCCTGGAGACAGGGAGGCAATCAGCCCCAGCATTTT. This codes for CAWRQGGNQPQHF.

The V call is TRBV7-2, the J call TRBJ2-1; D unclear. CDR1 and CDR2 from the germline V gene are SGHTA and FQGNSA. V gave up 2 bases and J gave up 0 bases, with 11 bases separating them. The CDR3 contains 16 residues. The CDR3 loop reads CASSLRRWSSYNEQFF. The CDR3, as DNA: TGTGCCAGCAGCTTACGACGGTGGAGCTCCTACAATGAGCAGTTCTTC.

This rearrangement joins TRBV6-2 or TRBV6-3 to TRBJ2-3; D is possibly TRBD2 (6 bases). The CDR3 loop spans 12 amino acids. Trimming removed 5 bases at V and 5 bases at J, with 8 bases between. Germline V CDR1 and CDR2: MNHEY, SVGEGT. The CDR3 loop is CASSIGGDTQYF. The CDR3 region has the DNA TGTGCCAGCAGTATCGGGGGAGATACGCAGTATTTT.

The table lists this clone with a count of one. The chain couples TRBV7-2 to TRBJ1-6; D not resolved. Germline lookup yields CDR1 SGHTA and CDR2 FQGNSA. This CDR3 comprises 13 residues. The V and J ends lost 4 bases and 7 bases respectively, with 8 bases between them. The CDR3 DNA sequence: TGTGCCAGCAGCTCCTACAGAAATTCACCCCTCCACTTT. It yields the protein CASSSYRNSPLHF. Drawing the rest from reference TRBV7-2 and TRBJ1-6, the complete variable domain is GAGVSQSPSNKVTEKGKDVELRCDPISGHTALYWYRQSLGQGLEFLIYFQGNSAPDKSGLPSDRFSAERTGGSVSTLTIQRTQQEDSAVYLCASSSYRNSPLHFGNGTRLTVT.

V gene TRBV5-4 combines with J gene TRBJ1-4; TRBD1 matches 10 bases. The CDR3 loop spans 15 amino acids. Germline V CDR1 and CDR2: SGHNT, YYREEE (reference sequence). The V and J ends lost 3 bases and 1 base, in that order; junction bases with no gene match: 0. In DNA form, the CDR3 reads TGTGCCAGCAGCTGGGACAGGGGAACTAATGAAAAACTGTTTTTT. Residues: CASSWDRGTNEKLFF.